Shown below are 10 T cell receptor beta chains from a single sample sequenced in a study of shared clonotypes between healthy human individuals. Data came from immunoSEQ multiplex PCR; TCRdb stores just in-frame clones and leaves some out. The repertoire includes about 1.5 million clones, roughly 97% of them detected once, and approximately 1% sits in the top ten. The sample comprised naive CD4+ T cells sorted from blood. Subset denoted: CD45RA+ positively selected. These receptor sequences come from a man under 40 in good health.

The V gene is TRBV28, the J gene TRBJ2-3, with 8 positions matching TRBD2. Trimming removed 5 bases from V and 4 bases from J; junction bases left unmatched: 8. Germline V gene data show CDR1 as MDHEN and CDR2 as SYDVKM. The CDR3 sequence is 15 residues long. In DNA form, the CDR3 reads TGTGCCAGCAGTACGACTAGCGTTAACTCAGATACGCAGTATTTT. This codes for CASSTTSVNSDTQYF.

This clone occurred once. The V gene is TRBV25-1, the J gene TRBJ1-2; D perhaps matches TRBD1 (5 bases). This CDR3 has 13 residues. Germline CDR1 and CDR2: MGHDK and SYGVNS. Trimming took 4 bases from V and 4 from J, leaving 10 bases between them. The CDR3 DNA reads TGTGCCAGCAGTGGGGGACGGTTCTATGGCTACACCTTC. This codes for CASSGGRFYGYTF.

In DNA form, the CDR3 reads TGCGCCAGCAGCCGAGTCCTAGAGGGGTACAATGAGCAGTTCTTC. It encodes CASSRVLEGYNEQFF. The rearrangement uses TRBV4-3 and TRBJ2-1, with D perhaps matching TRBD1 or TRBD2 (5 bases each). Germline V lookup: CDR1 LGHNA, CDR2 YSLEER. CDR3 length: 15 amino acids. Trimming left V 4 bases short and J 4 bases short, with 14 bases between.

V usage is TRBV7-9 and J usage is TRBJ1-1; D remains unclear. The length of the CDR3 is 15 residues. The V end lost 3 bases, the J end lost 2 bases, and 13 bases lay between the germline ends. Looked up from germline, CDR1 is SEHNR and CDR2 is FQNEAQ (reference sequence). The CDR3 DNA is TGTGCCAGCAGCTTCGATACAGCGTTTAACACTGAAGCTTTCTTT. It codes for CASSFDTAFNTEAFF.

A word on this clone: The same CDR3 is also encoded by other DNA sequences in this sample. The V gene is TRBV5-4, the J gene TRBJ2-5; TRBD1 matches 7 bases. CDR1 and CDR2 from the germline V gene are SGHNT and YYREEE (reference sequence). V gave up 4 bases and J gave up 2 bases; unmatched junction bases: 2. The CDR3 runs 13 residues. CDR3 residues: CASSRGQQETQYF. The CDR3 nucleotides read TGTGCCAGCAGCAGGGGGCAGCAAGAGACCCAGTACTTC.

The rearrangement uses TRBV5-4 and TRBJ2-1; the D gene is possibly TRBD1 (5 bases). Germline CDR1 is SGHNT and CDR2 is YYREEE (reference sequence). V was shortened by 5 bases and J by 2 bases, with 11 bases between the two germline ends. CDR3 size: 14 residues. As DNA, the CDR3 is TGTGCCAGCAGGCACGACAGTCCCTACAATGAGCAGTTCTTC. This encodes CASRHDSPYNEQFF. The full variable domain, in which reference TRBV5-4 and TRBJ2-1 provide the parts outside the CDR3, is ETGVTQSPTHLIKTRGQQVTLRCSSQSGHNTVSWYQQALGQGPQFIFQYYREEENGRGNFPPRFSGLQFPNYSSELNVNALELDDSALYLCASRHDSPYNEQFFGPGTRLTVL.

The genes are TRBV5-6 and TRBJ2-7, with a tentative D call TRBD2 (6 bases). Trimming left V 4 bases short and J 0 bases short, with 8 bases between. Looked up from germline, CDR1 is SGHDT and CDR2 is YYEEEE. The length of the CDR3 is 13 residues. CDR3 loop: CASSRGSSYEQYF. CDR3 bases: TGTGCCAGCAGCCGGGGGAGCTCCTACGAGCAGTACTTC.

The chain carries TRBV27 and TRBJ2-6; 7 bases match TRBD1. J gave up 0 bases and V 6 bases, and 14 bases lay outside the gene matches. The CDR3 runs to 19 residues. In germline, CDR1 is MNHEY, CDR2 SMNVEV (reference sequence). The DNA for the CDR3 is TGTGCCAGCAGCCAAAGGGGACAGACGAGGGCCTCTGGGGCCAACGTCCTGACTTTC. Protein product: CASSQRGQTRASGANVLTF.

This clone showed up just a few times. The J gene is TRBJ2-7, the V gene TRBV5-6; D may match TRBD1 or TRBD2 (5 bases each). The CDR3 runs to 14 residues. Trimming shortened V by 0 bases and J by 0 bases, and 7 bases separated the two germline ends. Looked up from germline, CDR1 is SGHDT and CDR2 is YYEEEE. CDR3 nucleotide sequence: TGTGCCAGCAGCTTGGGGGGGAGCTCCTACGAGCAGTACTTC. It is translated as CASSLGGSSYEQYF.

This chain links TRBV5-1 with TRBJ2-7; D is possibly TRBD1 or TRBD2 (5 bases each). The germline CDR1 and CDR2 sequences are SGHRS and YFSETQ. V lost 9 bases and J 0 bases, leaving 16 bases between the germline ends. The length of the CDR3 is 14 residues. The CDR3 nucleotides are TGCGCCACCGGTGGGACCGATAGCTCCTACGAGCAGTACTTC. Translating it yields CATGGTDSSYEQYF.